The source of this TCR beta chain is a study of beta chain features in type 1 diabetes. Across the whole study: Healthy donors and patients had similar age, gender and cell yields.

In this sample, this clone turned up a few times. Its antigen is as yet unknown. The V end lost 7 bases, the J end lost 2 bases, and 15 bases lay between the germline ends. Germline CDR1 reads SNHLY; CDR2 reads FYNNEI. This CDR3 has 15 amino acids. The sequenced template was cDNA made from the entire isolated RNA. TCRdb's table, derived via immunoSEQ multiplex PCR, lists solely in-frame clones and lacks some. The data hold 810,000 or so clones, with 15% to 20% observed a single time. Study observations and caveats: A closer apparent resemblance between naive, central memory and Treg TCRB repertoires was seen in patients than in healthy donors.

The specimen sequenced was naive CD4+ T cells from blood. The origin of this receptor is a woman aged 18-35 years in good health. V usage is TRBV2 and J usage is TRBJ1-5; a possible D gene is TRBD1 (6 bases). The CDR3 here is CASKGGPGGNQPQHF. CDR3 bases: TGTGCCAGCAAAGGCGGGCCAGGGGGCAATCAGCCCCAGCATTTT.